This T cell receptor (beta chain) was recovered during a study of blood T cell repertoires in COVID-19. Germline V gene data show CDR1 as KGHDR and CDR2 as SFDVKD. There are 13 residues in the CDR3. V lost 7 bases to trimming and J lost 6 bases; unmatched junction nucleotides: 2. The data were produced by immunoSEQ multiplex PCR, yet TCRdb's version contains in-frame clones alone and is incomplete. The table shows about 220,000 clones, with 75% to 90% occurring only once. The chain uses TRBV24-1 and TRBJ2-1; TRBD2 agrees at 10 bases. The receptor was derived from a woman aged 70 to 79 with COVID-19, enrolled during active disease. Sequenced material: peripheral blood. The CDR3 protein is CATSWTSGNEQFF. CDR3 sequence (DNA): TGTGCCACCAGCTGGACTAGCGGCAATGAGCAGTTCTTC.